Below, 18 T cell receptor beta chains from the same sample are listed, as sequenced in a study of graft-versus-host responses after intestinal transplantation (TCRdb year 2021). Intraepithelial and lamina propria lymphocytes were isolated from graft specimens using dithiothreitol, EDTA incubations and collagenase D digestion. The library was obtained by the immunoSEQ multiplex PCR assay. The source is immuneACCESS, and TCRdb retained only in-frame sequences with V and J called. Part of the clones is not carried over; for the studies checked, unresolved V genes explain less than half of this, and the remainder is unexplained. The sample table lists about 37,000 clones, about 90% of them with a count of one. Roughly 17% of the sample goes to the ten largest clones. Sequencing used ileum tissue, obtained 200 to 210 days after intestinal transplant. Every receptor here comes from a human patient who received an intestinal transplant, so some T cells may come from the graft donor.

The chain couples TRBV7-6 to TRBJ2-1; tentative D call: TRBD1 (5 bases). The CDR3 runs to 17 residues. Germline V gives CDR1 SGHVS, CDR2 FNYEAQ. Trimming pared 0 bases from V and 8 bases from J, leaving 20 bases between. Here the CDR3 DNA reads TGTGCCAGCAGCTTAGCTGTATCAGGGCGGTCTGCCCATGAGCAGTTCTTC. As protein: CASSLAVSGRSAHEQFF.

This rearrangement joins TRBV5-4 to TRBJ2-3; 9 bases match TRBD1. CDR1 is SGHNT and CDR2 is YYREEE in the germline V gene (reference sequence). V lost 3 bases and J lost 8; bases outside the gene matches: 10. This CDR3 region has 15 residues. The CDR3 loop is CASSSGDRARVTQYF. In nucleotides, the CDR3 is TGTGCCAGCAGCTCGGGGGACAGGGCAAGAGTTACGCAGTATTTT.

The chain carries TRBV7-9 and TRBJ2-3; TRBD1 matches 8 bases. The CDR3 covers 15 residues. With V trimmed by 2 bases and J by 2 bases, 3 bases remained unmatched. Germline V gives CDR1 SEHNR, CDR2 FQNEAQ (reference sequence). CDR3 nucleotides: TGTGCCAGCAGCTTATATCAGGGGGCCACAGATACGCAGTATTTT. As protein: CASSLYQGATDTQYF.

J is TRBJ2-5 and V is TRBV7-9; either TRBD1 or TRBD2 may supply D (6 bases each). This CDR3 spans 15 amino acids. V was trimmed by 1 base and J by 3 bases, leaving 12 bases between them. Germline CDR1 and CDR2: SEHNR and FQNEAQ (reference sequence). In nucleotides, the CDR3 is TGTGCCAGCAGCTTAGTTGTGGGGGGCAAAGAGACCCAGTACTTC. This encodes CASSLVVGGKETQYF.

The rearrangement joins TRBV6-5 to TRBJ1-1; D gene uncertain. Trimming removed 2 bases from V and 7 bases from J, with 2 bases in between. There are 10 residues in the CDR3. The germline V gene encodes CDR1 MNHEY and CDR2 SVGAGI. The CDR3 protein is CASSYVEAFF. Here the CDR3 DNA reads TGTGCCAGCAGTTACGTTGAAGCTTTCTTT.

The chain uses TRBV19 and TRBJ2-7, with 7 positions matching TRBD2. This CDR3 contains 14 residues. Germline V gene data show CDR1 as LNHDA and CDR2 as SQIVND (reference sequence). The V segment lost 7 bases and the J segment 4 bases; nucleotides outside the gene matches: 10. The CDR3 here is CASTPKGGSYEQYF. The CDR3 DNA is TGTGCCAGTACCCCGAAGGGAGGGTCGTACGAGCAGTACTTC.

CDR3 nucleotides: TGTGCCAGCAGTATAAGGGAGGCAGATACGCAGTATTTT. Its protein product is CASSIREADTQYF. V usage is TRBV27 and J usage is TRBJ2-3, with a tentative D call TRBD2 (6 bases). The CDR3 has 13 residues. CDR1 is MNHEY, CDR2 SMNVEV, per germline (reference sequence). Between the trimmed V and J ends, which lost 5 bases and 4 bases, there was a span of 10 bases.

The V and J genes are TRBV29-1 and TRBJ2-5; 7 bases align to TRBD2. The CDR3 has 14 residues. Trimming removed 2 bases from V and 3 bases from J; junction bases left unmatched: 6. Germline values: CDR1 SQVTM, CDR2 ANQGSEA. CDR3 sequence (DNA): TGCAGCGTTGAAAGTCTACGGGGGGAAGAGACCCAGTACTTC. Translation: CSVESLRGEETQYF.

The rearrangement uses TRBV28 and TRBJ1-2, with D unresolved. The CDR3 loop spans 13 amino acids. Trimming cost V 5 bases and J 2 bases, with 9 bases left between them. CDR1 and CDR2 (germline): MDHEN, SYDVKM. The CDR3 DNA reads TGTGCCAGCAGTCTGGACTGGAACTATGGCTACACCTTC. This codes for CASSLDWNYGYTF.

The rearrangement links TRBV5-6 to TRBJ2-6; D uncertain. This CDR3 is 16 amino acids long. Germline CDR1 is SGHDT and CDR2 is YYEEEE. Trimming took 1 base from V and 1 from J, leaving 9 bases between them. In nucleotides, the CDR3 is TGTGCCAGCAGCTTGCCCTGGTTATCTGGGGCCAACGTCCTGACTTTC. Protein product: CASSLPWLSGANVLTF.

V gene TRBV5-1 combines with J gene TRBJ2-5, with D maybe TRBD2 (5 bases). The germline V and J ends were trimmed by 0 bases and 2 bases, with 8 bases remaining between them. Germline V lookup: CDR1 SGHRS, CDR2 YFSETQ. This CDR3 has 14 residues. Written as DNA, the CDR3 is TGCGCCAGCAGCTTGGGACTACAACAAGAGACCCAGTACTTC. This codes for CASSLGLQQETQYF. Filled out from reference TRBV5-1 and TRBJ2-5, the complete variable domain reads KAGVTQTPRYLIKTRGQQVTLSCSPISGHRSVSWYQQTPGQGLQFLFEYFSETQRNKGNFPGRFSGRQFSNSRSEMNVSTLELGDSALYLCASSLGLQQETQYFGPGTRLLVL.

The chain couples TRBV27 to TRBJ1-2; D perhaps matches TRBD1 (5 bases). Per the germline V gene, CDR1 is MNHEY and CDR2 is SMNVEV (reference sequence). Trimming removed 6 bases at V and 3 bases at J, with 11 bases between. This CDR3 has 13 residues. The CDR3 here is CASSIGHYYGYTF. CDR3 in DNA: TGTGCCAGCAGCATCGGACACTACTATGGCTACACCTTC.

The rearrangement uses TRBV18 and TRBJ1-2; 8 bases are a match to TRBD1. Trimming at V came to 3 bases and at J to 0 bases, leaving 6 bases not matched to a gene. The CDR3 consists of 16 residues. Germline CDR1 and CDR2: KGHSH and LQKENI. CDR3 bases: TGTGCCAGCTCACCTACCTCGGGACAGGCTAACTATGGCTACACCTTC. Protein product: CASSPTSGQANYGYTF.

The chain carries TRBV19 and TRBJ2-5, with D perhaps TRBD2 (5 bases). The V gene lost 4 bases and the J gene lost 5 bases, with 17 bases spanning the gap. Per germline, CDR1 LNHDA and CDR2 SQIVND (reference sequence). The CDR3 sequence is 15 residues long. CDR3 nucleotides: TGTGCCAGTAGTACGAGGGCCTCTGGCGGGGAGACCCAGTACTTC. Translation: CASSTRASGGETQYF.

The chain recombines TRBV10-3 with TRBJ2-3; 7 nucleotides line up with TRBD1. The CDR3 totals 14 residues. V was pared by 4 bases and J by 2 bases, with 3 bases of the junction left unmatched. Germline-derived CDR1 and CDR2 are ENHRY and SYGVKD. The CDR3: CAISATGTTDTQYF. The DNA for the CDR3 is TGTGCCATCAGTGCGACAGGGACCACAGATACGCAGTATTTT.

Worth noting for this clone: Other DNA variants within this sample encode the same CDR3. DNA for the CDR3: TGTGCCAGCAGCACAGGGGCCACTGAAGCTTTCTTT. Translation: CASSTGATEAFF. The chain recombines TRBV27 with TRBJ1-1, with TRBD1 matching 7 bases. V shed 6 bases, J shed 4 bases, and the junction held 2 bases outside the gene matches. Germline assignment: CDR1 MNHEY and CDR2 SMNVEV (reference sequence). The CDR3 consists of 12 residues.

A few counts support this clone. The J gene is TRBJ2-3, the V gene TRBV7-9; tentatively, D is TRBD1 or TRBD2 (5 bases each). CDR1 SEHNR and CDR2 FQNEAQ come from the germline V gene (reference sequence). V lost 5 bases and J 2 bases, leaving 14 bases between the germline ends. CDR3 length equals 15 residues. This CDR3 is CASSPSLGDTDTQYF. For the CDR3, the DNA is TGTGCCAGCAGCCCTAGCTTGGGGGACACAGATACGCAGTATTTT.

The V and J genes are TRBV5-1 and TRBJ1-1, with TRBD1 as a possible D gene (6 bases). CDR1 and CDR2 from the germline V gene are SGHRS and YFSETQ. V was trimmed by 6 bases and J by 1 base, leaving 16 bases between them. The CDR3 is 15 amino acids. Written as DNA, the CDR3 is TGCGCCAGCAAAAAGGGAACAGGGCAGAACACTGAAGCTTTCTTT. It codes for CASKKGTGQNTEAFF. The entire variable domain, with the rest obtained from reference TRBV5-1 and TRBJ1-1, is as follows: KAGVTQTPRYLIKTRGQQVTLSCSPISGHRSVSWYQQTPGQGLQFLFEYFSETQRNKGNFPGRFSGRQFSNSRSEMNVSTLELGDSALYLCASKKGTGQNTEAFFGQGTRLTVV.